Below are 28 T cell receptor beta chains sequenced from a single sample in a study of T cells in Graves' hyperthyroidism and ophthalmopathy. RNA transcripts provided the source from which TCR beta CDR3 regions were amplified. TCR CDR3 regions were first amplified by RT-PCR with HTBI primers. TCRdb processed the multiplex PCR reads anew with MiXCR; each CDR3 protein has one entry. The sample shows 450,000 to 650,000 distinct CDR3 sequences, less than 25% of them seen only once. The sequencing sample was made of blood. All receptors derive from a man aged 18 to 30 with Graves' hyperthyroidism.

This clonotype came up many times. The chain employs TRBV28 and TRBJ2-5; 8 bases match TRBD1. The CDR3 is 15 residues long. V dropped 5 bases and J dropped 2; count of bases not matched to a gene: 7. Looked up from germline, CDR1 is MDHEN and CDR2 is SYDVKM. The CDR3 region has the DNA TGTGCCAGCAGTCCGATGGACAGGGAACAAGAGACCCAGTACTTC. Protein: CASSPMDREQETQYF.

This clonotype came up many times. The chain joins TRBV19 to TRBJ2-2; D unresolved. This CDR3 spans 14 amino acids. Germline CDR1 is LNHDA and CDR2 is SQIVND (reference sequence). V shed 4 bases and J shed 5 bases, with 11 bases lying between them. The CDR3 loop is CASSRLLETGELFF. Here the CDR3 DNA reads TGTGCCAGTAGTAGGTTGTTGGAAACCGGGGAGCTGTTTTTT.

This clonotype was recorded many times. The J gene is TRBJ2-5, the V gene TRBV20-1, with D perhaps matching TRBD1 or TRBD2 (6 bases each). V was shortened by 1 base and J by 9 bases, with 21 bases between the two germline ends. The CDR3 runs 15 residues. Germline loops: CDR1 DFQATT, CDR2 SNEGSKA (reference sequence). The CDR3 sequence: CSARVGRGKGEAQYF. CDR3 nucleotides: TGCAGTGCTAGAGTTGGCAGGGGAAAGGGGGAGGCCCAGTACTTC.

This clonotype has a count of ten or more. This chain uses TRBV28 with TRBJ2-2; D is perhaps TRBD2 (6 bases). CDR1 and CDR2 from the germline V gene are MDHEN and SYDVKM. V dropped 5 bases and J dropped 5 bases, with 18 bases sitting between them. The length of the CDR3 is 16 residues. Here the CDR3 DNA reads TGTGCCAGCAGTCCCCCGGGACGGGGACTTACCGGGGAGCTGTTTTTT. Amino acids: CASSPPGRGLTGELFF.

This clonotype occurred many times. The V gene is TRBV27, the J gene TRBJ1-1; D remains ambiguous. Trimming removed 3 bases at V and 5 bases at J, with 7 bases between. This CDR3 spans 12 amino acids. The V gene's germline CDR1 is MNHEY and CDR2 SMNVEV (reference sequence). The CDR3: CASSFLGTEAFF. The CDR3 nucleotides read TGTGCCAGCAGTTTCCTAGGGACTGAAGCTTTCTTT.

This clonotype has a single count. This chain connects TRBV6-1 to TRBJ2-7; weak D call: TRBD1 (7 bases). The CDR3 has 15 residues. Germline V gene sequence: CDR1 MNHNS, CDR2 SASEGT. V was cut by 1 base and J by 5 bases, with 15 bases left in between. The CDR3 here is CASSEDWQGGDEQYF. The DNA of the CDR3 is TGTGCCAGCAGTGAAGATTGGCAGGGGGGTGACGAGCAGTACTTC.

This clonotype was seen a few times. The rearrangement links TRBV6-1 to TRBJ2-7; D assignment may be TRBD1 or TRBD2 (5 bases each). CDR1 MNHNS and CDR2 SASEGT come from the germline V gene. The CDR3 has 15 residues. The V end lost 6 bases, the J end lost 6 bases, and 21 bases lay between the germline ends. The CDR3 loop reads CASSSYSGAWGEQYF. CDR3 nucleotides: TGTGCCAGCAGCTCATACTCCGGGGCCTGGGGCGAGCAGTACTTC.

This clonotype showed up many times. J is TRBJ2-7 and V is TRBV14; D is perhaps TRBD2 (6 bases). The CDR3 consists of 14 residues. Trimming removed 1 base at V and 4 bases at J, with 11 bases between. CDR1 is SGHDN, CDR2 FVKESK, per germline. CDR3 DNA: TGTGCCAGCAGCCAAGTCATGCGGGGTTACGAGCAGTACTTC. Translated: CASSQVMRGYEQYF.

Ten or more counts support this clonotype. The V and J genes are TRBV6-4 and TRBJ2-5; D possibly corresponds to TRBD2 (6 bases). CDR3 length: 13 residues. V shed 3 bases and J shed 2 bases, with 7 bases lying between them. CDR1 MRHNA and CDR2 SNTAGT come from the germline V gene. DNA for the CDR3: TGTGCCAGCAGTGAGGGGGGACAAGAGACCCAGTACTTC. Translating it yields CASSEGGQETQYF.

Comment on this clonotype: One base away lies a much larger clone, so this may be a sequencing read error. This rearrangement joins TRBV15 to TRBJ1-2; D uncertain. This CDR3 is 16 amino acids long. Between the trimmed V and J ends, which lost 0 bases and 4 bases, there was a span of 15 bases. Germline CDR1 and CDR2: LNHNV and YYDKDF (reference sequence). The CDR3 loop is CATSRDLGLLIYGYTF. As DNA, the CDR3 is TGTGCCACCAGCAGAGATCTAGGACTCCTTATCTATGGCTACACCTTC.

The chain carries TRBV7-2 and TRBJ2-7; D remains ambiguous. In germline, CDR1 is SGHTA, CDR2 FQGNSA. The CDR3 extends over 13 amino acids. Deletions cut 0 bases from V and 4 bases from J, with 7 bases between. The CDR3 reads CASSLAWKYEQYF. DNA for the CDR3: TGTGCCAGCAGCTTAGCGTGGAAGTACGAGCAGTACTTC.

The J gene is TRBJ2-7, the V gene TRBV12-3 or TRBV12-4; 8 bases fit TRBD1. V gave up 6 bases and J gave up 2 bases; unmatched junction bases: 6. This CDR3 region has 14 residues. CDR3 amino acids: CASRQTGAAYEQYF. In DNA form, the CDR3 reads TGTGCCAGCAGACAGACAGGGGCCGCCTACGAGCAGTACTTC.

The chain uses TRBV28 and TRBJ1-2, with D hard to call. V was shortened by 5 bases and J by 7 bases, with 11 bases between the two germline ends. The germline gives CDR1 MDHEN, CDR2 SYDVKM. The CDR3 runs to 12 residues. The chain's CDR3 is CASSLTPIGYTF. CDR3 sequence (DNA): TGTGCCAGCAGTCTCACTCCCATTGGCTACACCTTC.

The gene calls are TRBV20-1 and TRBJ2-5; the D call may be TRBD1 or TRBD2 (5 bases each). Trimming pared 3 bases from V and 3 bases from J, leaving 11 bases between. Looked up from germline, CDR1 is DFQATT and CDR2 is SNEGSKA (reference sequence). This CDR3 region has 13 residues. The CDR3 DNA sequence: TGCAGTGCTAGGACGGGACGCGAAGAGACCCAGTACTTC. Translating gives CSARTGREETQYF.

The chain links TRBV7-6 to TRBJ1-1; no clear D. Germline CDR1 SGHVS, CDR2 FNYEAQ. The V end was cut by 5 bases, the J end by 3 bases, with 10 bases between. The length of the CDR3 is 13 residues. The CDR3 sequence: CASSTGLYTEAFF. The DNA for the CDR3 is TGTGCCAGCAGCACCGGACTGTACACTGAAGCTTTCTTT.

This clonotype was seen repeatedly, ten times or more. This rearrangement joins TRBV2 to TRBJ1-1; a possible D gene is TRBD1 (6 bases). The CDR3 loop spans 15 amino acids. V was shortened by 6 bases and J by 1 base, with 15 bases between the two germline ends. Germline CDR1 and CDR2: SNHLY and FYNNEI. CDR3 sequence reads: CASRVQGLGNTEAFF. The DNA of the CDR3 is TGTGCCAGCAGGGTACAGGGCCTTGGGAACACTGAAGCTTTCTTT. Full variable domain (rest looked up from reference TRBV2 and TRBJ1-1): EPEVTQTPSHQVTQMGQEVILRCVPISNHLYFYWYRQILGQKVEFLVSFYNNEISEKSEIFDDQFSVERPDGSNFTLKIRSTKLEDSAMYFCASRVQGLGNTEAFFGQGTRLTVV.

As concerns this clonotype: The germline gene is not matched at one end of the junction; a read error may be the cause. V and J are TRBV12-3 or TRBV12-4 and TRBJ1-1; D perhaps matches TRBD1 (5 bases). The CDR3 spans 13 residues. The DNA for the CDR3 is TGTGTCAGCAGTTTAGGGACTTACACTGAAGCTTTCTTT. This encodes CVSSLGTYTEAFF.

The CDR3 DNA reads TGTGCCAGCAGCCCCTCACAGGGCGGGTACACCGGGGAGCTGTTTTTT. Protein sequence: CASSPSQGGYTGELFF. The chain has TRBV6-1 and TRBJ2-2, with D maybe TRBD1 (6 bases). The CDR3 totals 16 residues. V was clipped by 6 bases and J by 3 bases, with 17 bases between them. Germline V gene sequence: CDR1 MNHNS, CDR2 SASEGT.

Many counts were recorded for this clonotype. This chain joins TRBV28 and TRBJ1-2, with D possibly TRBD1 on 5 matching bases. Germline CDR1 reads MDHEN; CDR2 reads SYDVKM. The CDR3 has 11 residues. With 10 bases removed from V and 8 bases from J, the gap between germline ends came to 14 bases. CDR3: CATRDRRGYTF. CDR3 nucleotides: TGTGCCACTCGGGACCGAAGGGGCTACACCTTC.

This clonotype was observed at least ten times. The V and J genes are TRBV20-1 and TRBJ1-3; unclear D gene. Germline CDR1 reads DFQATT; CDR2 reads SNEGSKA (reference sequence). Trimming cost V 0 bases and J 4 bases, with 19 bases left between them. The CDR3 covers 17 residues. CDR3 sequence reads: CSARDGAGVGQGNTIYF. The CDR3 nucleotides are TGCAGTGCTAGAGATGGAGCCGGCGTCGGGCAGGGAAACACCATATATTTT.

This clonotype has at least ten counts. J is TRBJ1-5 and V is TRBV29-1; D is perhaps TRBD1 (5 bases). Looked up from germline, CDR1 is SQVTM and CDR2 is ANQGSEA. Trimming cost V 1 base and J 0 bases, with 10 bases left between them. The CDR3 is 15 residues long. The chain's CDR3 is CSVEAGQGSNQPQHF. The CDR3 DNA reads as TGCAGCGTTGAAGCAGGGCAGGGTAGCAATCAGCCCCAGCATTTT.

This clonotype was recorded at least ten times. The rearrangement joins TRBV6-5 to TRBJ1-2; 9 bases line up with TRBD1. This CDR3 region has 13 residues. Germline V CDR1 and CDR2: MNHEY, SVGAGI. J gave up 7 bases and V 2 bases, and 2 bases lay outside the gene matches. CDR3 DNA: TGTGCCAGCAGTTACGAGGACAGGGGTGGCTACACCTTC. Its translation is CASSYEDRGGYTF.

This clonotype was seen many times. This chain uses TRBV2 with TRBJ2-7; 10 bases align to TRBD2. The junction had 6 bases not matched to a gene; V was cut back by 4 bases and J by 0 bases. CDR3 size: 16 residues. Germline V gene sequence: CDR1 SNHLY, CDR2 FYNNEI. CDR3 loop: CASSVPSGGGSYEQYF. The CDR3 DNA is TGTGCCAGCAGTGTCCCAAGCGGGGGGGGCTCCTACGAGCAGTACTTC.

The table lists this clonotype with many counts. The gene calls are TRBV13 and TRBJ2-7, with unresolved D. Germline CDR1 reads PRHDT; CDR2 reads FYEKMQ (reference sequence). The length of the CDR3 is 14 residues. V was cut by 4 bases and J by 3 bases, with 13 bases left in between. In DNA, the CDR3 is TGTGCCAGCAGCTCCCGGGCGGCAGACTACGAGCAGTACTTC. Translating gives CASSSRAADYEQYF.

The gene calls are TRBV12-3 or TRBV12-4 and TRBJ2-6, with 8 bases that match TRBD2. CDR3 length: 18 residues. J was trimmed by 4 bases and V by 3 bases; bases with no gene match: 11. The CDR3 region has the DNA TGTGCCAGCAGTTTTGGCCCCCGGGGGGGGGCCGGGGCCAACGTCCTGACTTTC. Encoded protein: CASSFGPRGGAGANVLTF.

J is TRBJ1-3 and V is TRBV20-1, with a possible D match to TRBD1 (6 bases). This CDR3 has 17 amino acids. From germline, CDR1 is DFQATT and CDR2 SNEGSKA (reference sequence). The V gene lost 3 bases and the J gene lost 0 bases, with 18 bases spanning the gap. The CDR3 region is CSARDYLQGPSGNTIYF. The DNA of the CDR3 is TGCAGTGCTAGGGACTATTTACAGGGCCCCTCTGGAAACACCATATATTTT.

This clonotype has at least ten counts. The chain carries TRBV7-9 and TRBJ1-2, with 7 bases aligning to TRBD1. CDR1 is SEHNR, CDR2 FQNEAQ, per germline (reference sequence). V shed 3 bases, J shed 8 bases, and the junction held 9 bases outside the gene matches. The CDR3 has 14 residues. CDR3 nucleotide sequence: TGTGCCAGCAGCTTGGGAGGGGGCGCAGGAGGCTACACCTTC. Protein sequence: CASSLGGGAGGYTF.

This clonotype was seen only a few times. The chain is built from TRBV9 and TRBJ2-2; TRBD2 matches at 9 bases. CDR3 size: 16 residues. With 0 bases clipped from V and 4 bases from J, the junction kept 4 bases outside the gene matches. The germline gives CDR1 SGDLS, CDR2 YYNGEE. The DNA for the CDR3 is TGTGCCAGCAGCGTAGGAGGTAGCGGGAGCACCGGGGAGCTGTTTTTT. This encodes CASSVGGSGSTGELFF.